The source of this TCR beta chain is a study of cytomegalovirus exposure and HLA in healthy donors. The sample holds one count of this clone. Vbeta (60) and Jbeta (13) primers were used in the PCR. The protocol was immunoSEQ multiplex PCR, while the TCRdb copy is restricted to in-frame clones and leaves out a portion. Of roughly 70,000 clones listed, under 80% are singletons. The CDR3 sequence is 14 residues long. V gave up 7 bases and J gave up 5 bases, with 17 bases separating them. CDR1 is SNHLY and CDR2 is FYNNEI in the germline V gene. The rearrangement joins TRBV2 to TRBJ1-1; D unclear. Sequencing input: PBMCs. The sequence was collected from a male donor in good health and CMV-seropositive. CDR3 nucleotide sequence: TGTGCCAGCAATAGGTCGCCAGTGACAACTGAAGCTTTCTTT. The encoded protein is CASNRSPVTTEAFF.